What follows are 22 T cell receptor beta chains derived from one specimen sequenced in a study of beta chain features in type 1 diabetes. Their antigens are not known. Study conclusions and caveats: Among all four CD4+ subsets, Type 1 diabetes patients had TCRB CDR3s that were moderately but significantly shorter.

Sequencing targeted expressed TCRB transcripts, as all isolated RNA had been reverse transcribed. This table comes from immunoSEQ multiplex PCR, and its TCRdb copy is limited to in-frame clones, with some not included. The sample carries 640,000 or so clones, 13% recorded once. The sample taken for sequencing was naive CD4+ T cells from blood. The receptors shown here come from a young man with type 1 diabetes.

CDR3 loop: CASSLAHGTGSYEQYF. The DNA of the CDR3 is TGTGCCAGCAGCTTAGCCCACGGGACAGGAAGCTACGAGCAGTACTTC. The chain employs TRBV7-2 and TRBJ2-7; TRBD1 aligns across 8 bases. Germline loops: CDR1 SGHTA, CDR2 FQGNSA. After removal of 0 bases from V and 3 bases from J, the junction contained 7 bases not matched to a gene. The CDR3 sequence is 16 residues long.

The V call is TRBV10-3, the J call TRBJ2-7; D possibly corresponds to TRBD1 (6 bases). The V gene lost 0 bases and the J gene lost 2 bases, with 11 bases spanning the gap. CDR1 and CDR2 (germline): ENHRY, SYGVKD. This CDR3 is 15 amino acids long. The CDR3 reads CAISESWDMAYEQYF. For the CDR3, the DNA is TGTGCCATCAGTGAGTCGTGGGACATGGCCTACGAGCAGTACTTC.

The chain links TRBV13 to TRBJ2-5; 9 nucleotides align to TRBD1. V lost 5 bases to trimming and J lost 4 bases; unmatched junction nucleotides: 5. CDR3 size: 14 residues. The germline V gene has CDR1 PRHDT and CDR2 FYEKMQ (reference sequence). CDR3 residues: CASSLTDRGETQYF. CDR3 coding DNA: TGTGCCAGCAGCCTAACGGACAGGGGAGAGACCCAGTACTTC. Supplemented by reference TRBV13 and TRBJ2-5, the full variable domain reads AAGVIQSPRHLIKEKRETATLKCYPIPRHDTVYWYQQGPGQDPQFLISFYEKMQSDKGSIPDRFSAQQFSDYHSELNMSSLELGDSALYFCASSLTDRGETQYFGPGTRLLVL.

CDR3 protein: CASSQDRLVGEQFF. The CDR3 DNA follows: TGTGCCAGCAGCCAAGATCGACTAGTTGGTGAGCAGTTCTTC. The genes are TRBV4-2 and TRBJ2-1, with D possibly matching TRBD2 (6 bases). V lost 0 bases and J 9 bases, leaving 12 bases between the germline ends. CDR3 size: 14 residues. Germline V CDR1 and CDR2: LGHNA, YNFKEQ.

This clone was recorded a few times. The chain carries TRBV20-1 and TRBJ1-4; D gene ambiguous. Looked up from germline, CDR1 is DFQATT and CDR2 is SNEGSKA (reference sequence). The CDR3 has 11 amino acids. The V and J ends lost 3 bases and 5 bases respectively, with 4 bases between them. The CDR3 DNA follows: TGCAGTGCTAGTACCAATGAAAAACTGTTTTTT. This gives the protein CSASTNEKLFF.

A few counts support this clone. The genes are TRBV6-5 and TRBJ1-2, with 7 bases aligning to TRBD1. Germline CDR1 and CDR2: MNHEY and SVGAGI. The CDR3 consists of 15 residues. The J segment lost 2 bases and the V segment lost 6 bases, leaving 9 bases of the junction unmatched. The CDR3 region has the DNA TGTGCCAGCAGACCCAGTGGACAGGCGAACTATGGCTACACCTTC. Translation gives CASRPSGQANYGYTF.

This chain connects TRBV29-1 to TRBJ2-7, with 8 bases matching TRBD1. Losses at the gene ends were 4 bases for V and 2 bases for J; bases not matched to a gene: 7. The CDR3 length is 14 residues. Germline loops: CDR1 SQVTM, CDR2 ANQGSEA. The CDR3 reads CSVAPGQGTYEQYF. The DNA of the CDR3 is TGCAGCGTTGCCCCCGGACAGGGAACCTACGAGCAGTACTTC.

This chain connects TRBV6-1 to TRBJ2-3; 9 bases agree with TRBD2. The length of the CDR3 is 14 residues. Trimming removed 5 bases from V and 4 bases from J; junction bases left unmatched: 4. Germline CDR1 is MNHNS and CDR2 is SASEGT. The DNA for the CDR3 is TGTGCCAGCAGTCCTAGGACTAGCGCAGATACGCAGTATTTT. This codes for CASSPRTSADTQYF.

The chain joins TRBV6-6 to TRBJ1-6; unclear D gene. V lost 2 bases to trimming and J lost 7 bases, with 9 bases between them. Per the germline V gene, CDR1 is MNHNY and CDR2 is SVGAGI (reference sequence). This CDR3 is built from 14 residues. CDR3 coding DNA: TGTGCCAGCAGTTACCGGCAGGCAAATTCACCCCTCCACTTT. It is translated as CASSYRQANSPLHF.

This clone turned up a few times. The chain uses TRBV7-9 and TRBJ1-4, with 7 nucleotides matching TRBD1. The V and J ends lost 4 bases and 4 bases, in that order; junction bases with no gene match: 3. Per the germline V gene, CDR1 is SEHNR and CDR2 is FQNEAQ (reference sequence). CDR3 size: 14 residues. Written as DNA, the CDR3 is TGTGCCAGCAGCTCGACAGGGATTAATGAAAAACTGTTTTTT. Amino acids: CASSSTGINEKLFF.

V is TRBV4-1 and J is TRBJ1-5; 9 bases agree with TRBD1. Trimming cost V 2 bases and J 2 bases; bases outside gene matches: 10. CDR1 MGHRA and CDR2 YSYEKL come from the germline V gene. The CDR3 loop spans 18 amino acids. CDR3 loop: CASSQKLTGGGGNQPQHF. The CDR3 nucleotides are TGCGCCAGCAGCCAAAAGCTCACAGGGGGCGGTGGCAATCAGCCCCAGCATTTT.

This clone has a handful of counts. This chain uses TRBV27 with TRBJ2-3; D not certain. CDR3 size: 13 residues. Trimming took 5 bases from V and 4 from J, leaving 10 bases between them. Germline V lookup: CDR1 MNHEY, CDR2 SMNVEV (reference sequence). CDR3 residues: CASSTVFADTQYF. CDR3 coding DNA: TGTGCCAGCAGTACAGTTTTCGCAGATACGCAGTATTTT.

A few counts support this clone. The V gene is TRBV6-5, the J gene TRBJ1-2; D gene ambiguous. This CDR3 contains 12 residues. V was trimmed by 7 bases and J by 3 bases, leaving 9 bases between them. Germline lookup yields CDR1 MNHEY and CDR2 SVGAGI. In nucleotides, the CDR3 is TGTGCCAGCATGCGGAGAGACTATGGCTACACCTTC. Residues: CASMRRDYGYTF.

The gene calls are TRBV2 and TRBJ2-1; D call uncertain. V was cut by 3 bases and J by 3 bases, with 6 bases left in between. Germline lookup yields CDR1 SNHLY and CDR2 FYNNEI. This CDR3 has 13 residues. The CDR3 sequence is CASSDNNYNEQFF. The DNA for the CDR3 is TGTGCCAGCAGTGATAACAACTACAATGAGCAGTTCTTC.

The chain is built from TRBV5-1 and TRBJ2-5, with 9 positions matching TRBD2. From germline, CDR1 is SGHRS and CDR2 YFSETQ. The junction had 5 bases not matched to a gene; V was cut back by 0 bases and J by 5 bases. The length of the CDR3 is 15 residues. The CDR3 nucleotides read TGCGCCAGCAGCTTGGTAGCGGGGGCGCGTGAGACCCAGTACTTC. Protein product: CASSLVAGARETQYF.

The CDR3 DNA reads as TGTGCCAGCAGCTTCCGGGACAGCCTTGGAAACACCATATATTTT. Amino acids: CASSFRDSLGNTIYF. The chain recombines TRBV7-9 with TRBJ1-3, with 7 nucleotides matching TRBD1. V was clipped by 3 bases and J by 3 bases; unmatched bases: 5. This CDR3 comprises 15 residues. Per germline, CDR1 SEHNR and CDR2 FQNEAQ (reference sequence).

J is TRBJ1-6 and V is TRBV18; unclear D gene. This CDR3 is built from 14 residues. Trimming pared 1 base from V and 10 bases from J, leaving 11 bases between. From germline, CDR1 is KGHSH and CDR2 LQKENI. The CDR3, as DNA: TGTGCCAGCTCACCACAAAAGGAAGAATCACCCCTCCACTTT. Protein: CASSPQKEESPLHF.

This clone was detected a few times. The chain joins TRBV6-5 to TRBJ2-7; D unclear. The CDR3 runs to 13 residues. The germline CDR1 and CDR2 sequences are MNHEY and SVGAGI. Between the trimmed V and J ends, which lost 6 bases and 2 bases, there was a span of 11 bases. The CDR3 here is CASRPFRTYEQYF. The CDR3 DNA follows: TGTGCCAGCAGACCCTTTCGAACCTACGAGCAGTACTTC.

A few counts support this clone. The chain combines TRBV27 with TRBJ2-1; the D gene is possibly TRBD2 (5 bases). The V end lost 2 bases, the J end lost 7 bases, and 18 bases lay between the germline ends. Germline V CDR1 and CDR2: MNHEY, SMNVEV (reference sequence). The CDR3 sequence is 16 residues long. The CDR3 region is CASSLVGGKGINEQFF. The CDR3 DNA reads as TGTGCCAGCAGTTTAGTCGGAGGAAAGGGAATAAATGAGCAGTTCTTC.

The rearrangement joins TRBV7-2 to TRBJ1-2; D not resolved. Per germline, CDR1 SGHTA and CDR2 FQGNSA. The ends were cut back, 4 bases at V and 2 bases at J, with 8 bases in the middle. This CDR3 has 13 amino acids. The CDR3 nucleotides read TGTGCCAGCAGCTCCCAGTTGAACTATGGCTACACCTTC. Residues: CASSSQLNYGYTF.

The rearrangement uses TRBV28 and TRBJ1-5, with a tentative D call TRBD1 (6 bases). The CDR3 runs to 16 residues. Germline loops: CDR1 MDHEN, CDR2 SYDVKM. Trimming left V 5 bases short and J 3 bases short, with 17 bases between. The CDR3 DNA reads TGTGCCAGCAGTGGGACAAGGGGGGGCCTCAATCAGCCCCAGCATTTT. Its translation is CASSGTRGGLNQPQHF.

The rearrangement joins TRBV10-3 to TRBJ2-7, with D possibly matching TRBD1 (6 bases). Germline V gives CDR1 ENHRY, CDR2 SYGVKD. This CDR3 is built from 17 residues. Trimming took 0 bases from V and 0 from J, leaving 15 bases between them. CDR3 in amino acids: CAISESTGRGNSYEQYF. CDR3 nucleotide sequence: TGTGCCATCAGTGAGTCGACTGGCAGGGGAAACTCCTACGAGCAGTACTTC.